The present T cell receptor beta chain was sequenced within a study of human versus mouse CDR3 diversity and MHC coevolution. On the study more broadly: Samples had between about 0.6 x 10^7 and 1.6 x 10^7 valid reads. General study points: On average, humans showed more CDR3 deletions and insertions than mice. Human T cells underwent selection on several different MHC II alleles.

Naive CD4 T cells, CD45RO-negative and CD62L-positive, were flow-sorted from PBMCs. Assay used: immunoSEQ multiplex PCR; TCRdb lists only in-frame clones, some missing. Of about 60,000 clones listed, 85% to 95% are singletons. After removal of 4 bases from V and 5 bases from J, the junction contained 17 bases not matched to a gene. The CDR3 totals 17 residues. Germline V gives CDR1 SGHRS, CDR2 YFSETQ. On this clone itself: Antigen specificity is unknown.

The chain uses TRBV5-1 and TRBJ2-7; 8 nucleotides align to TRBD2. Sequenced input: naive CD4+ T cells from blood. Sample subset: CD45RO-negative CD62L-positive naive CD4 T cells. This clonotype was sampled from a person in their sixties or seventies in good health. The CDR3 nucleotides read TGCGCCAGCAGCCGGGACATTCCGGGACTAGTGGGCGACGAGCAGTACTTC. This translates into CASSRDIPGLVGDEQYF.